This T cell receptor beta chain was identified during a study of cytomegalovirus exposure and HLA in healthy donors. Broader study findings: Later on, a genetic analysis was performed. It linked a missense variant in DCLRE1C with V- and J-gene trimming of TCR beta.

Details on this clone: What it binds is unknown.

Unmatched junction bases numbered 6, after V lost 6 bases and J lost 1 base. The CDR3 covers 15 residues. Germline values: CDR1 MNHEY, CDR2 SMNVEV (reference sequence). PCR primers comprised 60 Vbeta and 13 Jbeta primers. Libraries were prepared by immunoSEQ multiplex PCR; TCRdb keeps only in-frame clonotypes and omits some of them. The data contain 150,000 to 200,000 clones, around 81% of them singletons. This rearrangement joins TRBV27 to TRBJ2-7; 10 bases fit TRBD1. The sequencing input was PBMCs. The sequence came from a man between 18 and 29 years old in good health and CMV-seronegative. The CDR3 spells CASRVGQGRSYEQYF. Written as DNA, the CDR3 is TGTGCCAGCAGGGTGGGACAGGGGCGATCCTACGAGCAGTACTTC.